The T cell receptor (beta chain) under discussion was sequenced for a study of cytomegalovirus exposure and HLA in healthy donors. Overall study findings and caveats: In a later analysis, a missense DCLRE1C variant was linked to TCR beta V- and J-gene trimming. Some public TCRs appeared in many individuals, while most sequences were rare.

Worth noting for this clone: Its antigen remains unidentified.

The PCR made use of 60 Vbeta and 13 Jbeta primers. The protocol was immunoSEQ multiplex PCR, while the TCRdb copy is restricted to in-frame clones and leaves out a portion. Of about 210,000 clones listed, approximately 79% were seen once; the top ten hold 1.5% to 2%. Trimming took off 5 bases at V and 5 bases at J, with 12 bases between the two ends. The CDR3 runs 13 residues. The germline V gene has CDR1 LNHDA and CDR2 SQIVND (reference sequence). The J gene is TRBJ1-1, the V gene TRBV19; TRBD1 might be the D (5 bases). Sequencing input: PBMCs. The clonotype was recovered from a male donor in good health and CMV-seronegative. CDR3 region: CASSDGAGTEAFF. The DNA of the CDR3 is TGTGCCAGTAGTGATGGGGCGGGAACTGAAGCTTTCTTT.